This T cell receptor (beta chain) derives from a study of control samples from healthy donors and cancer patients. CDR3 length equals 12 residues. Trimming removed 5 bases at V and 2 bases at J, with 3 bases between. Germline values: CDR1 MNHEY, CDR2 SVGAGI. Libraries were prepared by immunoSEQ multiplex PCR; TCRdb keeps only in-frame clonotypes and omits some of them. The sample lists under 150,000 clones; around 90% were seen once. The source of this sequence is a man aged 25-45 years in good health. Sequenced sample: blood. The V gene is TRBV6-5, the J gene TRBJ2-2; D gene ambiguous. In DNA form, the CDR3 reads TGTGCCAGCAGTCCTAACACCGGGGAGCTGTTTTTT. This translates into CASSPNTGELFF.